The 30 T cell receptor beta chains below come from one sample, sequenced in a study of T cells after yellow fever vaccination. MiXCR, applied by TCRdb to the 5' RACE reads, yields one record per CDR3 protein. Among hundreds of thousands of distinct CDR3 sequences listed, roughly 13% were seen once. This sample comprised PBMCs, obtained on the day of the yellow fever booster vaccination. The receptors originated from a man aged 25 to 40 who received the YFV17D yellow fever vaccine.

There are many counts of this clonotype. The chain recombines TRBV4-1 with TRBJ2-2; D perhaps matches TRBD2 (5 bases). Germline V gene sequence: CDR1 MGHRA, CDR2 YSYEKL. This CDR3 is built from 13 residues. Trimming stripped 4 bases from V and 5 bases from J, with 8 bases between. The CDR3 sequence: CASSPGITGELFF. In nucleotides, the CDR3 is TGCGCCAGCAGCCCCGGGATTACCGGGGAGCTGTTTTTT.

The chain employs TRBV10-3 and TRBJ2-1, with 9 bases identical to TRBD2. Germline-derived CDR1 and CDR2 are ENHRY and SYGVKD. After removal of 5 bases from V and 7 bases from J, the junction contained 6 bases not matched to a gene. This CDR3 has 14 residues. The DNA of the CDR3 is TGTGCCATCAGTACAGCGGGAGGTCTTAATGAGCAGTTCTTC. It translates to CAISTAGGLNEQFF.

The chain has TRBV6-5 and TRBJ2-5; D possibly corresponds to TRBD1 (6 bases). The CDR3 sequence is 15 residues long. V shed 2 bases and J shed 1 base, with 11 bases lying between them. Looked up from germline, CDR1 is MNHEY and CDR2 is SVGAGI. CDR3 coding DNA: TGTGCCAGCAGTTACGCTCAGACAGGCCAAGAGACCCAGTACTTC. This codes for CASSYAQTGQETQYF.

This clonotype was observed a few times. The chain carries TRBV2 and TRBJ2-1; no firm D call. The length of the CDR3 is 13 residues. Trimming removed 10 bases at V and 0 bases at J, with 10 bases between. Germline V gene lookup returns CDR1 SNHLY and CDR2 FYNNEI. CDR3 nucleotides: TGTGCCACCAATCGTTACTCCTACAATGAGCAGTTCTTC. Protein product: CATNRYSYNEQFF.

The chain recombines TRBV18 with TRBJ2-1; TRBD1 matches 7 bases. From germline, CDR1 is KGHSH and CDR2 LQKENI. With V trimmed by 5 bases and J by 8 bases, 9 bases remained unmatched. CDR3 size: 14 residues. CDR3 nucleotide sequence: TGTGCCAGCTCAACGGGACAGTTAGCTCATGAGCAGTTCTTC. It codes for CASSTGQLAHEQFF.

The chain combines TRBV13 with TRBJ1-2, with D unclear. Germline-derived CDR1 and CDR2 are PRHDT and FYEKMQ (reference sequence). This CDR3 contains 11 residues. V was pared by 3 bases and J by 8 bases, with 7 bases between. In nucleotides, the CDR3 is TGTGCCAGCAGCTTGAGTATCGGCTACACCTTC. Encoded protein: CASSLSIGYTF.

This clonotype has a handful of counts. CDR3 coding DNA: TGTGCCAGCAGCCGGACCGGGACGGAGAAAAACATTCAGTACTTC. Translating it yields CASSRTGTEKNIQYF. The J gene is TRBJ2-4, the V gene TRBV4-2; either TRBD1 or TRBD2 may fit D (5 bases each). V was trimmed by 4 bases and J by 4 bases, leaving 14 bases between them. Germline CDR1 reads LGHNA; CDR2 reads YNFKEQ. There are 15 residues in the CDR3.

V is TRBV2 and J is TRBJ2-1, with D possibly TRBD2 on 6 matching bases. The V and J ends lost 10 bases and 0 bases respectively, with 19 bases between them. The CDR3 sequence is 16 residues long. The germline gives CDR1 SNHLY, CDR2 FYNNEI. CDR3: CATLPLAESSYNEQFF. Written as DNA, the CDR3 is TGTGCCACCCTCCCCTTAGCGGAAAGCTCCTACAATGAGCAGTTCTTC.

In its sample, this clonotype was seen a few times. The V gene is TRBV10-3, the J gene TRBJ1-2; perhaps TRBD1 as D (5 bases). The CDR3 covers 12 residues. Germline CDR1 reads ENHRY; CDR2 reads SYGVKD. Trimming shortened V by 8 bases and J by 5 bases, and 12 bases separated the two germline ends. The CDR3 here is CAIGASSYGYTF. The CDR3 DNA follows: TGTGCCATCGGGGCCTCTTCGTATGGCTACACCTTC.

This chain uses TRBV5-4 with TRBJ2-3; D unresolved. The V gene lost 4 bases and the J gene lost 6 bases, with 9 bases spanning the gap. The CDR3 extends over 12 amino acids. CDR1 is SGHNT and CDR2 is YYREEE in the germline V gene (reference sequence). The DNA for the CDR3 is TGTGCCAGCAGCCACAACCTTGATACGCAGTATTTT. This codes for CASSHNLDTQYF.

This clonotype was recorded at least ten times. The chain carries TRBV5-8 and TRBJ2-3, with 7 positions matching TRBD2. The J segment lost 4 bases and the V segment lost 10 bases, leaving 9 bases of the junction unmatched. Germline-derived CDR1 and CDR2 are SGHTS and YDEGEE. The CDR3 is 13 amino acids. The CDR3 protein is CAGGLLASDTQYF. CDR3 DNA: TGTGCCGGGGGACTACTCGCCTCAGATACGCAGTATTTT.

This clonotype turned up a few times. The rearrangement joins TRBV30 to TRBJ1-5; D may be TRBD1 (6 bases). The germline gives CDR1 GTSNPN, CDR2 SVGIG (reference sequence). Trimming removed 3 bases at V and 7 bases at J, with 16 bases between. There are 14 residues in the CDR3. CDR3 loop: CAWSPGDTGQPQHF. DNA of the CDR3: TGTGCCTGGAGCCCGGGGGACACTGGGCAGCCCCAGCATTTT. The complete variable domain, with remaining parts taken from reference TRBV30 and TRBJ1-5, reads SQTIHQWPATLVQPVGSPLSLECTVEGTSNPNLYWYRQAAGRGLQLLFYSVGIGQISSEVPQNLSASRPQDRQFILSSKKLLLSDSGFYLCAWSPGDTGQPQHFGDGTRLSIL.

This clonotype was seen more than once but under ten times. The chain links TRBV5-1 to TRBJ2-2, with 7 bases lining up with TRBD1. Germline V gives CDR1 SGHRS, CDR2 YFSETQ. The CDR3 spans 15 residues. The junction had 6 bases not matched to a gene; V was cut back by 3 bases and J by 4 bases. CDR3 in amino acids: CASSSQTGSTGELFF. The DNA of the CDR3 is TGCGCCAGCAGCTCGCAGACAGGGAGCACCGGGGAGCTGTTTTTT. Using reference TRBV5-1 and TRBJ2-2 for the parts outside the CDR3, the full variable domain is KAGVTQTPRYLIKTRGQQVTLSCSPISGHRSVSWYQQTPGQGLQFLFEYFSETQRNKGNFPGRFSGRQFSNSRSEMNVSTLELGDSALYLCASSSQTGSTGELFFGEGSRLTVL.

The V and J genes are TRBV15 and TRBJ2-1; maybe TRBD1 (6 bases). Germline V gene sequence: CDR1 LNHNV, CDR2 YYDKDF (reference sequence). The V and J ends lost 0 bases and 7 bases respectively, with 16 bases between them. The CDR3 contains 16 residues. CDR3 sequence: CATSRDLGGTWNEQFF. CDR3 nucleotide sequence: TGTGCCACCAGCAGAGATCTAGGGGGTACTTGGAATGAGCAGTTCTTC. Complete variable domain (other parts from reference TRBV15 and TRBJ2-1): DAMVIQNPRYQVTQFGKPVTLSCSQTLNHNVMYWYQQKSSQAPKLLFHYYDKDFNNEADTPDNFQSRRPNTSFCFLDIRSPGLGDTAMYLCATSRDLGGTWNEQFFGPGTRLTVL.

This clonotype has a handful of counts. CDR3 bases: TGTGCCATCAGTGGCTTACAGGGCTACGAGCAGTACTTC. It codes for CAISGLQGYEQYF. The rearrangement links TRBV10-3 to TRBJ2-7; D perhaps matches TRBD1 (6 bases). Per germline, CDR1 ENHRY and CDR2 SYGVKD. The CDR3 length is 13 residues. V was clipped by 4 bases and J by 3 bases, with 10 bases between them.

The V call is TRBV4-2, the J call TRBJ2-2, with 10 bases lining up with TRBD1. The germline V gene has CDR1 LGHNA and CDR2 YNFKEQ. Trimming removed 1 base from V and 4 bases from J; junction bases left unmatched: 3. The CDR3 is 16 residues long. The CDR3 DNA reads as TGTGCCAGCAGCCAAGGTTGGACAGGGGGCACCGGGGAGCTGTTTTTT. Residues: CASSQGWTGGTGELFF.

This clonotype was detected only a few times. The rearrangement links TRBV7-9 to TRBJ2-7; TRBD2 is a possible D gene (6 bases). Trimming removed 4 bases at V and 5 bases at J, with 12 bases between. This CDR3 is built from 13 residues. Per germline, CDR1 SEHNR and CDR2 FQNEAQ (reference sequence). In DNA form, the CDR3 reads TGTGCCAGCAGCTCCCTAGCGAGCGACGAGCAGTACTTC. Protein: CASSSLASDEQYF.

The rearrangement joins TRBV28 to TRBJ2-7; TRBD2 aligns across 8 bases. CDR1 is MDHEN and CDR2 is SYDVKM in the germline V gene. The V segment lost 5 bases and the J segment 7 bases; nucleotides outside the gene matches: 7. This CDR3 comprises 13 residues. CDR3 region: CASSGGRTGEQYF. CDR3 coding DNA: TGTGCCAGCAGTGGCGGGAGGACCGGAGAGCAGTACTTC.

This clonotype was detected a few times. The CDR3 loop is CASSPLSGRARTGELFF. The CDR3 nucleotides read TGTGCCAGCAGCCCCCTTAGCGGGAGGGCCCGGACCGGGGAGCTGTTTTTT. The V and J genes are TRBV7-9 and TRBJ2-2, with 11 positions matching TRBD2. CDR1 and CDR2 from the germline V gene are SEHNR and FQNEAQ (reference sequence). This CDR3 spans 17 amino acids. Trimming took 5 bases from V and 5 from J; bases not matched to a gene: 10.

In this sample, this clonotype turned up a few times. The chain employs TRBV6-2 or TRBV6-3 and TRBJ2-7, with D perhaps given as TRBD1 or TRBD2 (5 bases each). This CDR3 has 16 amino acids. Germline V gene data show CDR1 as MNHEY and CDR2 as SVGEGT. V was clipped by 0 bases and J by 4 bases, with 16 bases between them. In nucleotides, the CDR3 is TGTGCCAGCAGTTACTCGAGAGGCCGGGGCGATTACGAGCAGTACTTC. This codes for CASSYSRGRGDYEQYF.

The sample holds many counts of this clonotype. V usage is TRBV5-1 and J usage is TRBJ1-1, with 7 bases lining up with TRBD1. V gave up 4 bases and J gave up 3 bases; unmatched junction bases: 3. The length of the CDR3 is 13 residues. The germline CDR1 and CDR2 sequences are SGHRS and YFSETQ. The CDR3 coding sequence is TGCGCCAGCAGCGCCACAGGGGACACTGAAGCTTTCTTT. Translating it yields CASSATGDTEAFF.

This clonotype was counted only a few times. The J gene is TRBJ2-7, the V gene TRBV14, with D uncertain. Trimming pared 0 bases from V and 3 bases from J, leaving 12 bases between. Germline lookup yields CDR1 SGHDN and CDR2 FVKESK. The CDR3 has 15 amino acids. The CDR3 sequence is CASSQDAQPHYEQYF. In DNA, the CDR3 is TGTGCCAGCAGCCAAGACGCACAACCCCACTACGAGCAGTACTTC.

The J gene is TRBJ1-2, the V gene TRBV3-1; no firm D call. The CDR3 has 16 amino acids. Germline V lookup: CDR1 LGHDT, CDR2 YNNKEL (reference sequence). V was shortened by 2 bases and J by 1 base, with 14 bases between the two germline ends. The CDR3 spells CASSQLSAGGNYGYTF. DNA of the CDR3: TGTGCCAGCAGCCAACTATCTGCCGGCGGTAACTATGGCTACACCTTC.

This clonotype has a handful of counts. The rearrangement uses TRBV6-1 and TRBJ2-3, with D unclear. Germline V gives CDR1 MNHNS, CDR2 SASEGT. Trimming pared 6 bases from V and 2 bases from J, leaving 12 bases between. CDR3 length: 14 residues. For the CDR3, the DNA is TGTGCCAGCAGGGCCATACCGCACACAGATACGCAGTATTTT. Amino acids: CASRAIPHTDTQYF.

In DNA form, the CDR3 reads TGTGCCAGCAGTGAGCGCTCTGGGGCCAACGTCCTGACTTTC. Its translation is CASSERSGANVLTF. This sequence joins TRBV28 and TRBJ2-6, with no clear D. Trimming pared 5 bases from V and 0 bases from J, leaving 5 bases between. The germline V gene has CDR1 MDHEN and CDR2 SYDVKM. The CDR3 is 14 residues long.

This clonotype was picked up many times. V usage is TRBV20-1 and J usage is TRBJ1-2, with D tentatively TRBD1 (6 bases). V was pared by 6 bases and J by 4 bases, with 12 bases between. Germline loops: CDR1 DFQATT, CDR2 SNEGSKA (reference sequence). The CDR3 extends over 12 amino acids. The CDR3 spells CSARDNIYGYTF. CDR3 bases: TGCAGTGCAAGGGACAACATCTATGGCTACACCTTC.

In its sample, this clonotype was seen a few times. The chain is built from TRBV6-2 or TRBV6-3 and TRBJ2-7, with D unresolved. Germline CDR1 MNHEY, CDR2 SVGEGT. This CDR3 has 13 residues. V lost 7 bases and J lost 1, with 11 bases in between. The CDR3 DNA follows: TGTGCCAGCACCCAAACCCTATCCTACGAGCAGTACTTC. The encoded protein is CASTQTLSYEQYF.

This clonotype has only a few counts. The chain uses TRBV27 and TRBJ2-3, with D unresolved. From germline, CDR1 is MNHEY and CDR2 SMNVEV (reference sequence). CDR3 size: 17 residues. Trimming stripped 6 bases from V and 3 bases from J, with 22 bases between. In nucleotides, the CDR3 is TGTGCCAGCAGCCATATCGCCCCCGGATATGGGACAGATACGCAGTATTTT. This encodes CASSHIAPGYGTDTQYF.

The chain links TRBV14 to TRBJ2-1; 9 bases are a match to TRBD1. Germline CDR1 SGHDN, CDR2 FVKESK. The CDR3 runs to 16 residues. The junction had 3 bases not matched to a gene; V was cut back by 0 bases and J by 3 bases. CDR3 loop: CASSQEAGQGYNEQFF. The CDR3 bases are TGTGCCAGCAGCCAAGAAGCGGGACAGGGCTACAATGAGCAGTTCTTC.

The table lists this clonotype with a few counts. The rearrangement uses TRBV5-1 and TRBJ2-3; unclear D gene. The CDR3 totals 15 residues. Germline V gene sequence: CDR1 SGHRS, CDR2 YFSETQ. Trimming left V 3 bases short and J 0 bases short, with 11 bases between. The CDR3 DNA sequence: TGCGCCAGCAGCTGGGCCGGTACTAGCACAGATACGCAGTATTTT. It yields the protein CASSWAGTSTDTQYF. The full variable domain, its missing parts supplied by reference TRBV5-1 and TRBJ2-3, is KAGVTQTPRYLIKTRGQQVTLSCSPISGHRSVSWYQQTPGQGLQFLFEYFSETQRNKGNFPGRFSGRQFSNSRSEMNVSTLELGDSALYLCASSWAGTSTDTQYFGPGTRLTVL.